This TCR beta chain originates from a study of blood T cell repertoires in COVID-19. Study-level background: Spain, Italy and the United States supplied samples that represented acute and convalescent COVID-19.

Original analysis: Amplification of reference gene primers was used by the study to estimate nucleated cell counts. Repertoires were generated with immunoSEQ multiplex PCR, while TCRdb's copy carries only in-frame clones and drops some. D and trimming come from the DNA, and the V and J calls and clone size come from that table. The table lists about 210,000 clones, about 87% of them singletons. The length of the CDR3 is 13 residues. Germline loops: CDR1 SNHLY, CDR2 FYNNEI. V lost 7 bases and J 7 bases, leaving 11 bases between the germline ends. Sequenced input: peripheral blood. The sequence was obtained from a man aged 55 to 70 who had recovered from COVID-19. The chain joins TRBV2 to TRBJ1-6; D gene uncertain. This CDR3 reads CASTWQENSPLHF. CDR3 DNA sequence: TGTGCCAGCACTTGGCAGGAAAATTCACCCCTCCACTTT.